These 9 T cell receptor beta chains came from one sample sequenced in a study of blood T cell repertoires in COVID-19. Data came from immunoSEQ multiplex PCR; TCRdb stores just in-frame clones and leaves some out. Of about 340,000 clones listed, roughly 90% were seen once; the top ten hold around 6.6%. Sequencing was carried out using peripheral blood. The receptors here all came from a woman in her 70s with COVID-19, enrolled during active disease.

The chain uses TRBV19 and TRBJ2-7; 10 bases match TRBD1. The CDR3 is 15 amino acids. Trimming cost V 7 bases and J 0 bases; bases outside gene matches: 6. CDR1 and CDR2 from the germline V gene are LNHDA and SQIVND (reference sequence). The CDR3 loop reads CASTGQGSSSYEQYF. CDR3 DNA sequence: TGTGCCAGTACGGGACAGGGGAGTAGCTCCTACGAGCAGTACTTC. Combining the CDR3 with reference TRBV19 and TRBJ2-7 gives the whole variable domain DGGITQSPKYLFRKEGQNVTLSCEQNLNHDAMYWYRQDPGQGLRLIYYSQIVNDFQKGDIAEGYSVSREKKESFPLTVTSAQKNPTAFYLCASTGQGSSSYEQYFGPGTRLTVT.

The chain carries TRBV11-2 and TRBJ2-7; TRBD1 matches at 7 bases. Per the germline V gene, CDR1 is SGHAT and CDR2 is FQNNGV. V lost 1 base to trimming and J lost 7 bases; unmatched junction nucleotides: 10. CDR3 length: 15 amino acids. This CDR3 reads CASSLAQGRFWEQYF. CDR3 DNA sequence: TGTGCCAGCAGCTTAGCACAGGGGCGTTTTTGGGAGCAGTACTTC.

This chain connects TRBV5-4 to TRBJ2-7, with 9 bases aligning to TRBD1. The germline V gene has CDR1 SGHNT and CDR2 YYREEE (reference sequence). The CDR3 sequence is 15 residues long. V shed 4 bases and J 3 bases; nucleotides not matched to a gene: 8. DNA of the CDR3: TGTGCCAGCAGCCAACAGGGGGCGCGGGTCTACGAGCAGTACTTC. Translating it yields CASSQQGARVYEQYF.

This clone was recorded a few times. The V and J genes are TRBV6-5 and TRBJ2-7, with D perhaps matching TRBD1 (6 bases). The CDR3 is 15 amino acids. Trimming pared 5 bases from V and 2 bases from J, leaving 16 bases between. The germline V gene has CDR1 MNHEY and CDR2 SVGAGI. The CDR3 sequence is CASSLPSTGPYEQYF. CDR3 coding DNA: TGTGCCAGCAGTCTTCCGAGTACAGGGCCCTACGAGCAGTACTTC.

The chain carries TRBV24-1 and TRBJ2-5, with 9 positions matching TRBD2. The germline gives CDR1 KGHDR, CDR2 SFDVKD. CDR3 size: 14 residues. V shed 1 base, J shed 5 bases, and the junction held 1 base outside the gene matches. CDR3 loop: CATSDFTSGETQYF. For the CDR3, the DNA is TGTGCCACCAGTGATTTCACTAGCGGGGAGACCCAGTACTTC.

This chain joins TRBV3-1 (or the pseudogene TRBV3-2) and TRBJ1-1; the D gene is possibly TRBD1 (5 bases). V was trimmed by 4 bases and J by 7 bases, leaving 16 bases between them. The CDR3 runs to 14 residues. Germline-derived CDR1 and CDR2 are LGHDT and YNNKEL (reference sequence). CDR3 region: CASSPGPGQGEAFF. DNA of the CDR3: TGTGCCAGCAGCCCGGGCCCGGGTCAGGGTGAAGCTTTCTTT.

The CDR3 protein is CASSLGSLSNQPQHF. DNA of the CDR3: TGTGCCAGCAGCTTAGGGAGCCTCAGCAATCAGCCCCAGCATTTT. V usage is TRBV7-2 and J usage is TRBJ1-5, with no clear D. This CDR3 spans 15 amino acids. V was pared by 1 base and J by 1 base, with 8 bases between. Germline V gene lookup returns CDR1 SGHTA and CDR2 FQGNSA. The whole variable domain, remainder taken from reference TRBV7-2 and TRBJ1-5, is GAGVSQSPSNKVTEKGKDVELRCDPISGHTALYWYRQSLGQGLEFLIYFQGNSAPDKSGLPSDRFSAERTGGSVSTLTIQRTQQEDSAVYLCASSLGSLSNQPQHFGDGTRLSIL.

The rearrangement links TRBV29-1 to TRBJ1-2; D gene uncertain. V lost 4 bases, J lost 2 bases, and 11 bases lay in between. This CDR3 comprises 13 residues. Germline V gene sequence: CDR1 SQVTM, CDR2 ANQGSEA. The CDR3 loop reads CSVVSFGNYGYTF. In DNA, the CDR3 is TGCAGCGTTGTTTCGTTCGGGAACTATGGCTACACCTTC.

The chain carries TRBV19 and TRBJ1-2, with 7 bases that match TRBD1. V shed 5 bases and J 0 bases; nucleotides not matched to a gene: 6. The CDR3 length is 15 residues. CDR1 is LNHDA and CDR2 is SQIVND in the germline V gene (reference sequence). CDR3 residues: CASSLRQGANYGYTF. In DNA, the CDR3 is TGTGCCAGTAGTCTCCGACAGGGCGCTAACTATGGCTACACCTTC.